Each of the 19 T cell receptor beta chains below was sequenced from the same sample in a study of CXCR3-negative and CXCR3-positive naive CD8 T cells. Findings of the study overall: Naive cells with CXCR3 showed TRB CDR3s that were more hydrophobic than those in CXCR3-negative naive cells.

These receptors are not linked to any known antigen. It was by 5' RACE with UMI labels that the TRB cDNA libraries were prepared. TCRdb processed the 5' RACE reads again and assigns one entry to each CDR3 protein, with no DNA. The sample's table shows around 150,000 distinct CDR3 sequences. The sample consisted of naive CXCR3+ CD8+ T cells from blood. Subset: CD45RO-CCR7+CD27+CD95- naive CD8+ T cells expressing CXCR3 (TNR3+). Every receptor here comes from a human donor in good health. Some clones in this sample may be carry-over from other donors' samples.

The chain is built from TRBV12-3 or TRBV12-4 and TRBJ2-7. CDR3 size: 14 residues. CDR3 in amino acids: CASSLFLGGDEQYF.

This chain links TRBV10-3 with TRBJ2-7. CDR3 size: 14 residues. Germline CDR1 is ENHRY and CDR2 is SYGVKD. CDR3 sequence: CAISETDPTYEQYF.

The chain combines TRBV6-5 with TRBJ1-5. The CDR3 has 14 residues. Per the germline V gene, CDR1 is MNHEY and CDR2 is SVGAGI. The CDR3 protein is CASSEPGGNQPQHF.

The chain links TRBV7-3 to TRBJ2-1; TCRdb indicates TRBD2, and absent DNA this call remains unverified. Per the germline V gene, CDR1 is SGHTA and CDR2 is FQGTGA. CDR3 length: 15 residues. This CDR3 reads CASSLSRGGHNEQFF.

V gene TRBV7-6 combines with J gene TRBJ1-1; the D gene TCRdb calls, TRBD1, cannot be checked with no DNA. The CDR3 length is 14 residues. Germline V gene data show CDR1 as SGHVS and CDR2 as FNYEAQ. The CDR3 here is CASSLAGQVEGAFF. Using reference TRBV7-6 and TRBJ1-1 for the parts outside the CDR3, the full variable domain is GAGVSQSPRYKVTKRGQDVALRCDPISGHVSLYWYRQALGQGPEFLTYFNYEAQQDKSGLPNDRFSAERPEGSISTLTIQRTEQRDSAMYRCASSLAGQVEGAFFGQGTRLTVV.

The CDR3: CASSRSQDPLLNEQFF. The V gene is TRBV4-3, the J gene TRBJ2-1; with no DNA, the TCRdb D assignment of TRBD1 cannot be verified. The CDR3 has 16 amino acids. Germline V gene sequence: CDR1 LGHNA, CDR2 YSLEER.

The chain joins TRBV3-1 to TRBJ1-2; the TCRdb D gene call, TRBD1, has no DNA to confirm it. Germline lookup yields CDR1 LGHDT and CDR2 YNNKEL (reference sequence). The CDR3 runs 16 residues. CDR3 region: CASSQDFGGLFNGYTF.

V usage is TRBV2 and J usage is TRBJ2-1; TCRdb selects TRBD1, and the lack of DNA leaves this call unchecked. Germline V CDR1 and CDR2: SNHLY, FYNNEI. This CDR3 is 16 amino acids long. The chain's CDR3 is CASSEEGRNVYNEQFF.

The chain has TRBV13 and TRBJ1-1; TCRdb calls TRBD1, which cannot be checked without DNA. The germline gives CDR1 PRHDT, CDR2 FYEKMQ (reference sequence). This CDR3 spans 16 amino acids. This chain's CDR3 is CASSLGDRDLNTEAFF.

The J gene is TRBJ2-7, the V gene TRBV28. CDR3 length equals 14 residues. The germline CDR1 and CDR2 sequences are MDHEN and SYDVKM. The CDR3 loop is CASSLGGRSYEQYF.

The CDR3 sequence: CASSFTANTEAFF. The chain uses TRBV7-3 and TRBJ1-1. Looked up from germline, CDR1 is SGHTA and CDR2 is FQGTGA. The CDR3 consists of 13 residues.

The gene calls are TRBV7-2 and TRBJ2-7; TCRdb names TRBD1, which stays unverified in the absence of DNA. From germline, CDR1 is SGHTA and CDR2 FQGNSA. CDR3 length: 14 residues. The CDR3 region is CASSTGTGPYEQYF.

This sequence joins TRBV19 and TRBJ2-1; the TRBD2 assignment by TCRdb is unverifiable without DNA. CDR3 length equals 15 residues. Germline CDR1 is LNHDA and CDR2 is SQIVND (reference sequence). The CDR3 sequence is CASSPSSGPYNEQFF.

The gene calls are TRBV2 and TRBJ1-5. Germline CDR1 reads SNHLY; CDR2 reads FYNNEI. The CDR3 contains 15 residues. CDR3 sequence: CASSEARQGGQPQHF.

The chain links TRBV5-1 to TRBJ1-1; TCRdb's D call, TRBD1, is unchecked because there is no DNA. The CDR3 has 16 residues. Germline CDR1 and CDR2: SGHRS and YFSETQ. CDR3 sequence reads: CASSLPGQGVDTEAFF. Full variable domain (missing parts from reference TRBV5-1 and TRBJ1-1): KAGVTQTPRYLIKTRGQQVTLSCSPISGHRSVSWYQQTPGQGLQFLFEYFSETQRNKGNFPGRFSGRQFSNSRSEMNVSTLELGDSALYLCASSLPGQGVDTEAFFGQGTRLTVV.

V gene TRBV5-1 combines with J gene TRBJ2-1. Germline V gene sequence: CDR1 SGHRS, CDR2 YFSETQ. This CDR3 is built from 16 residues. CDR3 region: CASSFISAAAYNEQFF.

The J gene is TRBJ2-7, the V gene TRBV5-5. The CDR3 has 14 residues. CDR1 and CDR2 (germline): SGHKS, YYEKEE (reference sequence). The CDR3 region is CASSLLLGDHEQYF.

The J gene is TRBJ2-1, the V gene TRBV2; TCRdb lists TRBD1, though no DNA is available to test this call. The CDR3 is 14 amino acids. Per the germline V gene, CDR1 is SNHLY and CDR2 is FYNNEI. The CDR3 spells CASDAGGAYNEQFF.

V and J are TRBV6-2 or TRBV6-3 and TRBJ1-5; TCRdb's assignment of TRBD1 cannot be checked, as there is no DNA. The germline CDR1 and CDR2 sequences are MNHEY and SVGEGT. The CDR3 is 15 amino acids. This CDR3 reads CASSTPGSSNQPQHF.